This T cell receptor (beta chain) was documented in a study of T-cell reconstitution after alpha-beta-depleted transplantation in children. Study results and limitations: Among T cells one year after transplant, newly produced cells accounted for most counts and diversity.

Unique molecular identifiers were built into the TCRbeta library. MiXCR, applied by TCRdb to the PCR reads, yields one record per CDR3 protein. Of 97,000 or so distinct CDR3 sequences in the sample, approximately 8% were seen once. In this sample, this clonotype turned up many times. Its antigen is currently unknown. This CDR3 is built from 15 residues. In germline, CDR1 is DFQATT, CDR2 SNEGSKA (reference sequence). With 6 bases clipped from V and 3 bases from J, the junction kept 9 bases outside the gene matches. The sequenced sample was PBMCs, obtained before TCRalphabeta/CD19-depleted stem cell transplant. The sequence came from a boy aged 2 to 10 with acute lymphoblastic leukemia, due to receive a stem cell transplant. This chain links TRBV20-1 with TRBJ2-1, with 9 bases that match TRBD2. As DNA, the CDR3 is TGCAGTGCCCGGCCCCCACTAGCGGGCTACAATGAGCAGTTCTTC. Translating it yields CSARPPLAGYNEQFF.